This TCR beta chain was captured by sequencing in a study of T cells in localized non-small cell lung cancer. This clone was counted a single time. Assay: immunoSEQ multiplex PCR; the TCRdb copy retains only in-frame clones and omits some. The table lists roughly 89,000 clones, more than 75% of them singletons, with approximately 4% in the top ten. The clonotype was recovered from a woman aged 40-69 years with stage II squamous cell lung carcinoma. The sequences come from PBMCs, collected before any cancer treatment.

The CDR3 loop is CASRTEYQPQHF. The CDR3 nucleotides are TGTGCCAGCAGGACAGAATATCAGCCCCAGCATTTT. The V and J genes are TRBV19 and TRBJ1-5; D is perhaps TRBD1 (6 bases). CDR3 length equals 12 residues. Trimming removed 9 bases at V and 5 bases at J, with 11 bases between. The V gene's germline CDR1 is LNHDA and CDR2 SQIVND (reference sequence).